Shown below are 29 T cell receptor beta chains from a single sample sequenced in a study of cytomegalovirus exposure and HLA in healthy donors. This PCR relied on a set of 60 Vbeta primers and 13 Jbeta primers. Repertoires were generated with immunoSEQ multiplex PCR, while TCRdb's copy carries only in-frame clones and drops some. The data hold 160,000 or so clones, with 80% to 90% observed a single time. The specimen sequenced was PBMCs. These receptors all come from a man in his forties or fifties in good health and CMV-seropositive.

CDR3 region: CASRKRTGVSYGYTF. CDR3 nucleotide sequence: TGTGCCAGCAGGAAAAGGACAGGGGTCTCCTATGGCTACACCTTC. The rearrangement links TRBV2 to TRBJ1-2; 9 bases are a match to TRBD1. V dropped 6 bases and J dropped 4; count of bases not matched to a gene: 9. CDR3 length: 15 amino acids. The V gene's germline CDR1 is SNHLY and CDR2 FYNNEI.

V gene TRBV9 combines with J gene TRBJ2-1, with 13 bases matching TRBD2. This CDR3 contains 15 residues. V lost 0 bases, J lost 7 bases, and 1 base stayed unmatched. Looked up from germline, CDR1 is SGDLS and CDR2 is YYNGEE. The DNA of the CDR3 is TGTGCCAGCAGCGTAGGACTAGCGGGAGGTAATGAGCAGTTCTTC. It yields the protein CASSVGLAGGNEQFF. The variable domain in full, with the rest retrieved from reference TRBV9 and TRBJ2-1, is DSGVTQTPKHLITATGQRVTLRCSPRSGDLSVYWYQQSLDQGLQFLIQYYNGEERAKGNILERFSAQQFPDLHSELNLSSLELGDSALYFCASSVGLAGGNEQFFGPGTRLTVL.

This chain connects TRBV28 to TRBJ1-5; 8 bases agree with TRBD1. The CDR3 totals 16 residues. With 6 bases clipped from V and 3 bases from J, the junction kept 10 bases outside the gene matches. CDR1 is MDHEN, CDR2 SYDVKM, per germline. The CDR3, as DNA: TGTGCCAGCAGGTGGACAGGGTCTAATCCCAATCAGCCCCAGCATTTT. The encoded protein is CASRWTGSNPNQPQHF.

The gene calls are TRBV9 and TRBJ1-2; D gene ambiguous. The germline V gene encodes CDR1 SGDLS and CDR2 YYNGEE. The V and J ends lost 0 bases and 7 bases respectively, with 16 bases between them. The CDR3 is 15 residues long. As DNA, the CDR3 is TGTGCCAGCAGCGTAGGAGGTCCCTTAGGCGGTGGCTACACCTTC. Encoded protein: CASSVGGPLGGGYTF.

CDR3 residues: CASSFTTDTYGYTF. The CDR3 DNA sequence: TGTGCCAGCAGCTTTACGACAGATACCTATGGCTACACCTTC. This chain links TRBV6-1 with TRBJ1-2; the D gene is possibly TRBD1 (5 bases). Looked up from germline, CDR1 is MNHNS and CDR2 is SASEGT. The CDR3 has 14 amino acids. V was pared by 6 bases and J by 4 bases, with 15 bases between.

As to this clone: In the same sample, other DNA sequences code for this CDR3. The rearrangement links TRBV4-1 to TRBJ2-7, with 10 bases fitting TRBD1. Germline CDR1 MGHRA, CDR2 YSYEKL. Trimming cost V 0 bases and J 6 bases; bases outside gene matches: 2. This CDR3 contains 14 residues. The CDR3 here is CASSQDDRGLEQYF. The DNA of the CDR3 is TGCGCCAGCAGCCAAGATGACAGGGGGCTCGAGCAGTACTTC.

The chain couples TRBV6-4 to TRBJ1-6, with D unclear. The germline CDR1 and CDR2 sequences are MRHNA and SNTAGT. V dropped 2 bases and J dropped 7 bases, with 12 bases sitting between them. The CDR3 is 15 amino acids. CDR3: CASSDREGRNSPLHF. CDR3 nucleotides: TGTGCCAGCAGTGACAGGGAGGGAAGGAATTCACCCCTCCACTTT.

This clone came up once. The chain links TRBV18 to TRBJ2-1, with D tentatively TRBD2 (6 bases). The CDR3 covers 14 residues. The V end was cut by 5 bases, the J end by 7 bases, with 15 bases between. Germline CDR1 and CDR2: KGHSH and LQKENI. Written as DNA, the CDR3 is TGTGCCAGCTCATCAGGGCCCCGGGGGAATGAGCAGTTCTTC. Encoded protein: CASSSGPRGNEQFF.

The chain is built from TRBV6-1 and TRBJ1-2, with D possibly TRBD1 on 5 matching bases. Trimming removed 6 bases from V and 8 bases from J, with 16 bases in between. This CDR3 is built from 13 residues. Germline V gene data show CDR1 as MNHNS and CDR2 as SASEGT. The CDR3 coding sequence is TGTGCCAGCAGCCTCGGGCCTCGACAGGGCTACACCTTC. Encoded protein: CASSLGPRQGYTF.

The rearrangement uses TRBV2 and TRBJ2-1, with 10 bases matching TRBD2. CDR3 length equals 15 residues. Trimming took 2 bases from V and 4 from J; bases not matched to a gene: 2. Germline V gene data show CDR1 as SNHLY and CDR2 as FYNNEI. As DNA, the CDR3 is TGTGCCAGCAGTGAAAGCGGGGGGGAGTACAATGAGCAGTTCTTC. Residues: CASSESGGEYNEQFF.

The chain employs TRBV6-6 and TRBJ1-2; 8 nucleotides agree with TRBD1. Trimming cost V 5 bases and J 2 bases; bases outside gene matches: 7. The germline V gene has CDR1 MNHNY and CDR2 SVGAGI (reference sequence). The CDR3 is made up of 15 amino acids. The CDR3 here is CASSAIRDRNYGYTF. Here the CDR3 DNA reads TGTGCCAGCAGTGCGATCCGGGACAGGAACTATGGCTACACCTTC.

The chain carries TRBV19 and TRBJ2-7, with 13 bases matching TRBD2. The length of the CDR3 is 15 residues. Germline loops: CDR1 LNHDA, CDR2 SQIVND (reference sequence). The ends lost 6 bases at V and 2 bases at J; junction bases unmatched: 4. CDR3: CASRETSGGAYEQYF. The DNA of the CDR3 is TGTGCCAGTAGGGAAACTAGCGGGGGGGCCTACGAGCAGTACTTC.

This clone is a singleton in its sample. The rearrangement links TRBV5-1 to TRBJ1-5, with TRBD1 as a possible D gene (5 bases). V lost 4 bases and J lost 0, with 14 bases in between. CDR1 is SGHRS, CDR2 YFSETQ, per germline. The CDR3 loop spans 16 amino acids. CDR3 in DNA: TGCGCCAGCAGCCCTGACAGCCAGGTTAGCAATCAGCCCCAGCATTTT. Amino acid sequence: CASSPDSQVSNQPQHF. Drawing the rest from reference TRBV5-1 and TRBJ1-5, the complete variable domain is KAGVTQTPRYLIKTRGQQVTLSCSPISGHRSVSWYQQTPGQGLQFLFEYFSETQRNKGNFPGRFSGRQFSNSRSEMNVSTLELGDSALYLCASSPDSQVSNQPQHFGDGTRLSIL.

This clone was detected once. This sequence joins TRBV7-9 and TRBJ2-5, with D possibly being TRBD1 (6 bases). Looked up from germline, CDR1 is SEHNR and CDR2 is FQNEAQ (reference sequence). The CDR3 is 13 residues long. Trimming shortened V by 4 bases and J by 0 bases, and 6 bases separated the two germline ends. Here the CDR3 reads CASSWTDQETQYF. In nucleotides, the CDR3 is TGTGCCAGCAGCTGGACAGACCAAGAGACCCAGTACTTC.

The chain joins TRBV19 to TRBJ1-1, with TRBD1 matching over 8 bases. V shed 3 bases and J 7 bases; nucleotides not matched to a gene: 7. Germline CDR1 and CDR2: LNHDA and SQIVND (reference sequence). The CDR3 is 14 residues long. Here the CDR3 reads CASSINRGSSEAFF. CDR3 nucleotide sequence: TGTGCCAGTAGTATCAACAGGGGGTCAAGTGAAGCTTTCTTT.

This chain uses TRBV21-1 with TRBJ2-1; the table's D call, TRBD1, was not checked against the DNA. TRBV21-1 is flagged as a pseudogene. This CDR3 is 21 amino acids long. The DNA for the CDR3 is TGTGCCAGCAGCCCACTAATCCGGGACAGGGGGCCTTCCCCCGCAAGGCGGGAGCAGTTCTTC. As protein: CASSPLIRDRGPSPARREQFF.

This clone occurred a few times. The J gene is TRBJ1-2, the V gene TRBV29-1; D is perhaps TRBD1 (5 bases). The CDR3 has 15 residues. Trimming pared 2 bases from V and 4 bases from J, leaving 17 bases between. Germline CDR1 and CDR2: SQVTM and ANQGSEA. Here the CDR3 reads CSVEFNNDRSYGYTF. The CDR3 coding sequence is TGCAGCGTTGAATTCAATAACGACAGATCCTATGGCTACACCTTC.

The chain links TRBV19 to TRBJ1-4; the D is unclear. Trimming left V 4 bases short and J 7 bases short, with 16 bases between. CDR1 is LNHDA, CDR2 SQIVND, per germline (reference sequence). CDR3 length: 15 residues. For the CDR3, the DNA is TGTGCCAGTAGTACGGGCTCCTCGGCGGGTGAAAAACTGTTTTTT. The encoded protein is CASSTGSSAGEKLFF.

Comments on this clone: The same CDR3 arises from other DNA sequences in this sample as well. The chain joins TRBV18 to TRBJ1-1, with a weak D call TRBD1 (5 bases). The V end was cut by 3 bases, the J end by 1 base, with 6 bases between. CDR1 and CDR2 from the germline V gene are KGHSH and LQKENI. The CDR3 runs 13 residues. The CDR3 loop reads CASSPGQNTEAFF. CDR3 coding DNA: TGTGCCAGCTCACCCGGACAGAACACTGAAGCTTTCTTT. Filled out from reference TRBV18 and TRBJ1-1, the complete variable domain reads NAGVMQNPRHLVRRRGQEARLRCSPMKGHSHVYWYRQLPEEGLKFMVYLQKENIIDESGMPKERFSAEFPKEGPSILRIQQVVRGDSAAYFCASSPGQNTEAFFGQGTRLTVV.

The chain links TRBV13 to TRBJ2-3, with 10 bases lining up with TRBD1. The CDR3 sequence is 16 residues long. Per the germline V gene, CDR1 is PRHDT and CDR2 is FYEKMQ (reference sequence). The junction had 5 bases not matched to a gene; V was cut back by 2 bases and J by 3 bases. The CDR3 loop is CASSLRQGAATDTQYF. The CDR3 nucleotides read TGTGCCAGCAGCTTAAGACAGGGGGCGGCTACAGATACGCAGTATTTT.

This chain connects TRBV4-1 to TRBJ1-2, with a possible D match to TRBD1 (5 bases). The germline V gene encodes CDR1 MGHRA and CDR2 YSYEKL. V lost 0 bases to trimming and J lost 7 bases, with 12 bases between them. The CDR3 totals 14 residues. CDR3 nucleotide sequence: TGCGCCAGCAGCCAAGAATCAGGGAATGGTGGCTACACCTTC. Amino acid sequence: CASSQESGNGGYTF.

A word on this clone: The same CDR3 also results from other DNA sequences found in this sample. The chain recombines TRBV7-9 with TRBJ1-4; 10 bases are shared with TRBD1. This CDR3 has 18 residues. Germline loops: CDR1 SEHNR, CDR2 FQNEAQ (reference sequence). After removal of 5 bases from V and 4 bases from J, the junction contained 13 bases not matched to a gene. CDR3 protein: CASSHSTGGTSSNEKLFF. The CDR3 DNA reads as TGTGCCAGCAGCCATTCGACAGGGGGCACCAGTAGTAATGAAAAACTGTTTTTT.

Only a few counts were recorded for this clone. The chain carries TRBV9 and TRBJ1-3; 10 nucleotides match TRBD1. Germline V CDR1 and CDR2: SGDLS, YYNGEE. V shed 0 bases and J 8 bases; nucleotides not matched to a gene: 8. CDR3 length: 16 residues. CDR3 in amino acids: CASSVASGTGEYTIYF. The CDR3 DNA follows: TGTGCCAGCAGCGTAGCCTCTGGGACAGGGGAATACACCATATATTTT.

The chain combines TRBV11-3 with TRBJ2-2, with D unresolved. The CDR3 contains 14 residues. V dropped 2 bases and J dropped 0 bases, with 4 bases sitting between them. The V gene's germline CDR1 is SGHNT and CDR2 YENEEA. CDR3 protein: CASSLTANTGELFF. The CDR3 bases are TGTGCCAGCAGCTTAACAGCGAACACCGGGGAGCTGTTTTTT.

J is TRBJ2-5 and V is TRBV5-6, with D unresolved. Trimming shortened V by 0 bases and J by 2 bases, and 8 bases separated the two germline ends. Germline CDR1 and CDR2: SGHDT and YYEEEE. The CDR3 loop spans 14 amino acids. The CDR3 is CASSLVAEQETQYF. CDR3 coding DNA: TGTGCCAGCAGCTTGGTGGCAGAACAAGAGACCCAGTACTTC.

Written as DNA, the CDR3 is TGTGCCAGCTCACCACCGGGACAGGCTCAAATTCGGACCGGGGAGCTGTTTTTT. Its translation: CASSPPGQAQIRTGELFF. The chain uses TRBV18 and TRBJ2-2, with 8 nucleotides matching TRBD1. J was trimmed by 5 bases and V by 0 bases; bases with no gene match: 11. Germline V gives CDR1 KGHSH, CDR2 LQKENI. The length of the CDR3 is 18 residues.

Turning to this clone: A junction end diverges from the germline sequence, so it may reflect a read error. The rearrangement uses TRBV7-7 and TRBJ2-5, with a tentative D call TRBD1 (5 bases). The CDR3 length is 15 residues. CDR1 is SSHAT and CDR2 is FNYEAQ in the germline V gene (reference sequence). The CDR3 loop is CASSLGGRAVETQYF. Written as DNA, the CDR3 is TGTGCTAGCAGCTTAGGCGGCAGGGCCGTGGAGACCCAGTACTTC.

In its sample, this clone was seen once. The chain links TRBV7-9 to TRBJ1-4, with D possibly TRBD1 on 5 matching bases. Looked up from germline, CDR1 is SEHNR and CDR2 is FQNEAQ (reference sequence). V was shortened by 4 bases and J by 8 bases, with 26 bases between the two germline ends. CDR3 length: 18 amino acids. The CDR3 bases are TGTGCCAGCAGCTCAACCACCACCCAGGGCGGTAAAGGGGAAAAACTGTTTTTT. Translation gives CASSSTTTQGGKGEKLFF.

The rearrangement uses TRBV19 and TRBJ1-2; TRBD1 aligns across 10 bases. The CDR3 length is 12 residues. Germline trimming cut 6 bases from V and 7 bases from J; bases unmatched to any gene: 2. Germline V lookup: CDR1 LNHDA, CDR2 SQIVND (reference sequence). The DNA for the CDR3 is TGTGCCAGTAGGGGACAGGGGTCTGGCTACACCTTC. Protein product: CASRGQGSGYTF.